This T cell receptor (beta chain) was recorded in a study of graft-versus-host responses after intestinal transplantation. Looking at the study overall: Transplant types were multivisceral, liver-intestinal, or isolated intestinal. Uniformly, recipients were administered anti-thymocyte globulin induction with subsequent tacrolimus and steroids for around three years. Overall study results and limits: GvH clones occurred in recipient marrow; some first appeared in ileum or blood. Those patients showing graft-donor T cell macrochimerism displayed high graft-versus-host to host-versus-graft clonal ratios in allografts.

Generated by immunoSEQ multiplex PCR, the TCRdb table keeps only in-frame clones and is missing some. The table includes 100,000 or so clones, 85% to 95% detected once. The CDR3 has 17 amino acids. The junction had 6 bases not matched to a gene; V was cut back by 8 bases and J by 1 base. The germline V gene has CDR1 SNHLY and CDR2 FYNNEI. In regard to this clone: The antigen is not known.

The sequencing used unstimulated CD8+ T cells sorted from spleen or lymph node cells, collected before intestinal transplant. The sequence derives from a human donor who received an intestinal transplant. The chain is built from TRBV2 and TRBJ2-6; 12 bases match TRBD2. The CDR3 DNA follows: TGTGCCAGCGGTCCTAGCGGGGGGGCGTCTGGGGCCAACGTCCTGACTTTC. Its protein is CASGPSGGASGANVLTF.